The TCR beta chain under discussion was sequenced for a study of shared clonotypes between healthy human individuals. Whole-study results and caveats: Against clonotypes common to all four donors, non-shared ones had lower generation probabilities. The expectation was that sequencing depth would affect clonotype sharing among donors.

Germline V CDR1 and CDR2: SGHDN, FVKESK. V gave up 4 bases and J gave up 6 bases; unmatched junction bases: 13. This CDR3 is built from 17 residues. Comments on this clone: Its antigen is not identified.

Profiling relied on immunoSEQ multiplex PCR, and the TCRdb table lists in-frame clones only, not all of them. This table holds over a million clones, more than 65% found once. The source material was memory CD4+ T cells sorted from blood. The subset was: CD45RA-negative fraction. The sequence was collected from a man between 18 and 35 years old in good health. The gene calls are TRBV14 and TRBJ2-1; 9 nucleotides agree with TRBD2. CDR3 sequence: CASSPASGRLLFNEQFF. DNA for the CDR3: TGTGCCAGCAGCCCCGCCAGCGGGAGGTTGCTTTTCAATGAGCAGTTCTTC. The whole variable domain, filled in from reference TRBV14 and TRBJ2-1, reads EAGVTQFPSHSVIEKGQTVTLRCDPISGHDNLYWYRRVMGKEIKFLLHFVKESKQDESGMPNNRFLAERTGGTYSTLKVQPAELEDSGVYFCASSPASGRLLFNEQFFGPGTRLTVL.